This TCR beta chain came from a study of blood T cells in healthy people across ages. The CDR3 totals 17 residues. Deletions cut 5 bases from V and 0 bases from J, with 17 bases between. Germline V gene lookup returns CDR1 LNHNV and CDR2 YYDKDF (reference sequence). PBMCs numbering at least 6.5 million were isolated per sample. Study-level results: Aged donors had fewer naive CD4+ cells and lower diversity than long-lived donors. Age advanced and TCR beta diversity per million T cells fell, roughly linearly.

A second about 6 to 12 cycle PCR used barcoded and J-beta primers. Every cDNA was tagged by a template-switch adaptor with 12 random nucleotides. TCRdb re-derived calls from the 5' RACE reads in MiXCR, one entry per CDR3 protein. This table has hundreds of thousands of distinct CDR3 sequences, 32% appearing once. This clonotype occurred many times. The antigen is undetermined. The TCR sequence derives from a woman older than 75 in good health. The chain employs TRBV15 and TRBJ2-4; the D gene is possibly TRBD1 (6 bases). The sample was blood. The CDR3 DNA sequence: TGTGCCACCAGCCCGCGACAGGTTTCTTTAGCCAAAAACATTCAGTACTTC. This encodes CATSPRQVSLAKNIQYF.